This TCR beta chain was documented in a study of blood T cell repertoires in COVID-19. Authors' data handling: Reference gene primer amplification in the assay estimated nucleated cell counts. The data were produced by immunoSEQ multiplex PCR, yet TCRdb's version contains in-frame clones alone and is incomplete. V and J calls and clone size come straight from that table; D and trimming were deduced from the DNA. The sample lists 310,000 or so clones, approximately 91% occurring once. CDR3 size: 16 residues. Germline V gene lookup returns CDR1 LGHDT and CDR2 YNNKEL (reference sequence). The V gene end was trimmed by 1 base and the J gene end by 7 bases; junction bases not matched to a gene: 6.

The source material was PBMCs or T cells enriched from blood (not recorded which). The chain is built from TRBV3-1 (or the pseudogene TRBV3-2) and TRBJ2-2; 10 bases align to TRBD2. This clonotype was obtained from a woman in her forties who had recovered from COVID-19. The CDR3 loop is CASSQGLAGAHGELFF. The CDR3 DNA reads TGTGCCAGCAGCCAAGGTCTAGCGGGAGCTCACGGGGAGCTGTTTTTT.